These T cell receptor beta chains were read from a single sample in a study of early T cells in non-severe SARS-CoV-2 infection. One entry per CDR3 protein results from TCRdb running MiXCR on the 5' RACE reads. The table includes around 53,000 distinct CDR3 sequences, approximately 8.1% detected once. The specimen was whole blood. All receptors derive from an adult who was a healthcare worker with PCR-confirmed SARS-CoV-2 infection or an uninfected control (not recorded which). The CDR3 runs from the conserved cysteine through the conserved F or W. D genes are given only for firm matches. Not every row has a clone size; where given, it reads once, few, many or a size class.

D: TRBD1
size: many
V: TRBV27
length: 15
J: TRBJ1-6
DNA: TGTGCCAGCAGGTCCGACAGGGTTAATAATTCACCCCTCCACTTT
CDR3: CASRSDRVNNSPLHF

D: NA
size: many
V: TRBV20-1
length: 11
J: TRBJ1-1
DNA: TGCAGTGCTAGAGGCTACACTGAAGCTTTCTTT
CDR3: CSARGYTEAFF

D: NA
size: once
V: TRBV3-2
length: 13
J: TRBJ1-2
DNA: TGTGCCAGCGGGCCACGTGGTTACTATGGCTACACCTTC
CDR3: CASGPRGYYGYTF

D: NA
size: many
V: TRBV18
length: 13
J: TRBJ2-3
DNA: TGTGCCAGCTCACCCCGGTGGGGAGATACGCAGTATTTT
CDR3: CASSPRWGDTQYF

D: NA
size: many
V: TRBV30
length: 12
J: TRBJ2-7
DNA: TGTGCCTGGAGTCTAGGGCCTTACGAGCAGTACTTC
CDR3: CAWSLGPYEQYF

D: NA
size: few
V: TRBV20-1
length: 13
J: TRBJ1-1
DNA: TGCAGTGCTACCGGACAGTTGAACACTGAAGCTTTCTTT
CDR3: CSATGQLNTEAFF

D: NA
size: few
V: TRBV3-1
length: 14
J: TRBJ1-3
DNA: TGTGCCAGCAGCCAAGCTATGGGCCGAAACACCATATATTTT
CDR3: CASSQAMGRNTIYF

D: TRBD2
size: many
V: TRBV11-2
length: 16
J: TRBJ2-3
DNA: TGTGCCAGCAGCTTATCGTATGGGCTAGCGGTAGATACGCAGTATTTT
CDR3: CASSLSYGLAVDTQYF

D: NA
size: NA
V: TRBV12-3/TRBV12-4
length: 14
J: TRBJ1-6
DNA: TGTGCCAGCAGTTTAAAGGGGGGCAATTCACCCCTCCACTTT
CDR3: CASSLKGGNSPLHF

D: NA
size: many
V: TRBV24-1
length: 15
J: TRBJ1-5
DNA: TGTGCCACCAGTGATCCCGTAGAGGGCAATCAGCCCCAGCATTTT
CDR3: CATSDPVEGNQPQHF

D: NA
size: many
V: TRBV12-3/TRBV12-4
length: 15
J: TRBJ2-4
DNA: TGTGCCAGCAGTTTTGTGGAGTATCAGGGTCGGATTCAGTACTTC
CDR3: CASSFVEYQGRIQYF

D: NA
size: NA
V: TRBV25-1
length: 12
J: TRBJ2-5
DNA: TGTGCCAGCAGTGAAAACAAAGAGACCCAGTACTTC
CDR3: CASSENKETQYF

D: TRBD2
size: few
V: TRBV28
length: 16
J: TRBJ2-5
DNA: TGTGCCACCCGGGAGGATAGCGGGGTCCGTAAGGAGACCCAGTACTTC
CDR3: CATREDSGVRKETQYF

D: NA
size: many
V: TRBV18
length: 14
J: TRBJ2-4
DNA: TGTGCCAGCTCACCTGTAGGGGGCAAAAACATTCAGTACTTC
CDR3: CASSPVGGKNIQYF

D: NA
size: many
V: TRBV11-2
length: 13
J: TRBJ2-7
DNA: TGTGCCAGCAGCTTAGACCCGGGGTACGAGCAGTACTTC
CDR3: CASSLDPGYEQYF

D: NA
size: many
V: TRBV29-1
length: 14
J: TRBJ2-4
DNA: TGCAGCGTTCAGGCAAAGTTAGCCAAAAACATTCAGTACTTC
CDR3: CSVQAKLAKNIQYF

D: TRBD2
size: NA
V: TRBV9
length: 16
J: TRBJ2-3
DNA: TGTGCCAGCAGCGTAGAGCGGGGGGGCTTCACAGATACGCAGTATTTT
CDR3: CASSVERGGFTDTQYF

D: TRBD1
size: many
V: TRBV2
length: 13
J: TRBJ1-1
DNA: TGTGCCAGATTATCACAGGGGTGGGCTGAAGCTTTCTTT
CDR3: CARLSQGWAEAFF

D: TRBD1
size: many
V: TRBV12-5
length: 13
J: TRBJ2-1
DNA: TGTGCTAGTGGTTTCGACAGGGGCAATGAGCAGTTCTTC
CDR3: CASGFDRGNEQFF

D: TRBD1
size: many
V: TRBV12-3/TRBV12-4
length: 16
J: TRBJ1-6
DNA: TGTGCCAGCAGAAACTTGGGACAGGGAGGTAATTCACCCCTCCACTTT
CDR3: CASRNLGQGGNSPLHF

D: NA
size: NA
V: TRBV7-9
length: 13
J: TRBJ1-2
DNA: TGTGCCAGCTCCAAAGCGGTACAATATGGCTACACCTTC
CDR3: CASSKAVQYGYTF

D: NA
size: few
V: TRBV3-1
length: 14
J: TRBJ2-7
DNA: TGTGCCAGCAGCCGAGCACAGGGAACCTACGAGCAGTACTTC
CDR3: CASSRAQGTYEQYF

D: TRBD1
size: NA
V: TRBV2
length: 16
J: TRBJ1-5
DNA: TGTGCCAGCAGCGCCGGAGACAGGGCCCTCAATCAGCCCCAGCATTTT
CDR3: CASSAGDRALNQPQHF

D: NA
size: many
V: TRBV11-2
length: 17
J: TRBJ2-2
DNA: TGTGCCAGCAGCTTAGCAGGGTTCGAGGGGAACACCGGGGAGCTGTTTTTT
CDR3: CASSLAGFEGNTGELFF

D: TRBD2
size: few
V: TRBV19
length: 15
J: TRBJ2-3
DNA: TGTGCCAGTAGGGTAGCGGGAGCCAGCACAGATACGCAGTATTTT
CDR3: CASRVAGASTDTQYF

D: NA
size: few
V: TRBV2
length: 11
J: TRBJ2-5
DNA: TGTGCCAGCGCCCCGGAAGAGACCCAGTACTTC
CDR3: CASAPEETQYF

D: NA
size: many
V: TRBV6-6
length: 14
J: TRBJ1-1
DNA: TGTGCCAGCAGTTCCAGACAGATGAACACTGAAGCTTTCTTT
CDR3: CASSSRQMNTEAFF

D: NA
size: many
V: TRBV2
length: 15
J: TRBJ1-4
DNA: TGTGCCAGCAGTGAAGGGTCAACTACTAATGAAAAACTGTTTTTT
CDR3: CASSEGSTTNEKLFF

D: TRBD1
size: few
V: TRBV7-2
length: 14
J: TRBJ2-7
DNA: TGTGCCAGCAGCTCCTACAGGGGCGCATACGAGCAGTACTTC
CDR3: CASSSYRGAYEQYF

D: TRBD2
size: many
V: TRBV3-1
length: 17
J: TRBJ2-1
DNA: TGTGCCAGCAGCCAAGTGCTAGCGGGGCCACTATACAATGAGCAGTTCTTC
CDR3: CASSQVLAGPLYNEQFF

D: NA
size: many
V: TRBV20-1
length: 14
J: TRBJ1-2
DNA: TGCAGTTCCAAGCTGAGCCTCTCTAACTATGGCTACACCTTC
CDR3: CSSKLSLSNYGYTF

D: TRBD1
size: many
V: TRBV6-5
length: 13
J: TRBJ2-2
DNA: TGTGCCAGCAGTTGGGACAGGGGCGGGGAGCTGTTTTTT
CDR3: CASSWDRGGELFF

D: NA
size: many
V: TRBV7-9
length: 16
J: TRBJ1-3
DNA: TGTGCCAGCAGCTTAGTTTTTAAGGAAACGGGAAACACCATATATTTT
CDR3: CASSLVFKETGNTIYF

D: NA
size: few
V: TRBV15
length: 12
J: TRBJ2-1
DNA: TGTGCCACCAGCGGACAGCTTTATGAGCAGTTCTTC
CDR3: CATSGQLYEQFF

D: TRBD1
size: many
V: TRBV20-1
length: 14
J: TRBJ1-2
DNA: TGCAGTGCTAGGGGGACAGGGTGGTACTATGGCTACACCTTC
CDR3: CSARGTGWYYGYTF

D: TRBD1
size: many
V: TRBV4-3
length: 15
J: TRBJ1-4
DNA: TGCGCCAGCAGCCAAGAGGGACAGGGGAATGAAAAACTGTTTTTT
CDR3: CASSQEGQGNEKLFF

D: NA
size: many
V: TRBV7-6
length: 13
J: TRBJ1-1
DNA: TGTGCCAGCAGCTTAGGGGGGATCACTGAAGCTTTCTTT
CDR3: CASSLGGITEAFF